Listed here is a single T cell receptor (beta chain). The length of the CDR3 is 15 residues. The germline V gene encodes CDR1 SGHRS and CDR2 YFSETQ. J was trimmed by 7 bases and V by 4 bases; bases with no gene match: 6. The data belong to a study of T cell responses to AZD1222 COVID-19 vaccine. Generated by immunoSEQ multiplex PCR, the TCRdb table keeps only in-frame clones and is missing some. The table shows 130,000 to 150,000 clones, with 93% occurring only once. The chain carries TRBV5-1 and TRBJ2-1; 12 bases map to TRBD2. This TCR derives from an adult in good health. The sequencing used peripheral blood, collected on day 0 of AZD1222 vaccination. CDR3: CASSPTSGGGNEQFF. The DNA of the CDR3 is TGCGCCAGCAGCCCGACTAGCGGGGGTGGGAATGAGCAGTTCTTC. The variable domain in full, completed from reference TRBV5-1 and TRBJ2-1, reads KAGVTQTPRYLIKTRGQQVTLSCSPISGHRSVSWYQQTPGQGLQFLFEYFSETQRNKGNFPGRFSGRQFSNSRSEMNVSTLELGDSALYLCASSPTSGGGNEQFFGPGTRLTVL.